The 6 T cell receptor beta chains given below trace back to one sample, sequenced in a study of blood T cell repertoires in COVID-19. Sequencing used immunoSEQ multiplex PCR; TCRdb keeps in-frame clones, though not all of them. Of about 290,000 clones in the sample, 89% were seen once. Sequencing was done on a sample of peripheral blood. The origin of the receptors is a woman younger than 45 with COVID-19, enrolled during active disease.

The chain links TRBV2 to TRBJ2-1; 9 bases are a match to TRBD2. CDR3 size: 19 residues. V shed 4 bases and J 0 bases; nucleotides not matched to a gene: 13. The V gene's germline CDR1 is SNHLY and CDR2 FYNNEI. The CDR3: CASSALGAGGARSYNEQFF. The CDR3 nucleotides read TGTGCCAGCAGTGCATTGGGGGCGGGGGGGGCCCGCTCCTACAATGAGCAGTTCTTC.

The chain has TRBV29-1 and TRBJ1-1; no clear D. CDR3 length: 13 amino acids. The germline V gene encodes CDR1 SQVTM and CDR2 ANQGSEA. The V gene lost 7 bases and the J gene lost 1 base, with 13 bases spanning the gap. The CDR3 loop reads CSASGRGNTEAFF. The CDR3 bases are TGCAGCGCATCCGGTCGGGGGAACACTGAAGCTTTCTTT.

This clone was recorded once. The rearrangement links TRBV19 to TRBJ2-1; 8 bases map to TRBD2. Trimming removed 3 bases from V and 2 bases from J; junction bases left unmatched: 3. CDR1 LNHDA and CDR2 SQIVND come from the germline V gene (reference sequence). CDR3 length: 15 residues. CDR3 in DNA: TGTGCCAGTAGTATGACTAGCGAAGCCTACAATGAGCAGTTCTTC. Protein: CASSMTSEAYNEQFF.

The chain uses TRBV12-3 or TRBV12-4 and TRBJ2-7; 7 bases match TRBD2. With V trimmed by 4 bases and J by 3 bases, 3 bases remained unmatched. The CDR3 runs to 13 residues. CDR3 residues: CASSSSSGYEQYF. CDR3 DNA sequence: TGTGCCAGCAGTTCGTCTAGCGGCTACGAGCAGTACTTC.

The CDR3 is CASSLGQLREKLFF. Written as DNA, the CDR3 is TGTGCCAGCAGCTTGGGACAGCTGAGGGAAAAACTGTTTTTT. V gene TRBV11-2 combines with J gene TRBJ1-4; 7 nucleotides align to TRBD1. V lost 3 bases and J lost 8; bases outside the gene matches: 6. The CDR3 has 14 residues. Germline lookup yields CDR1 SGHAT and CDR2 FQNNGV. The full variable domain, its missing parts supplied by reference TRBV11-2 and TRBJ1-4, is EAGVAQSPRYKIIEKRQSVAFWCNPISGHATLYWYQQILGQGPKLLIQFQNNGVVDDSQLPKDRFSAERLKGVDSTLKIQPAKLEDSAVYLCASSLGQLREKLFFGSGTQLSVL.

The CDR3: CASSAGFSQPQHF. DNA of the CDR3: TGTGCCAGCAGTGCGGGTTTTAGTCAGCCCCAGCATTTT. The genes are TRBV2 and TRBJ1-5; D uncertain. V was pared by 4 bases and J by 6 bases, with 10 bases between. Germline CDR1 SNHLY, CDR2 FYNNEI. The length of the CDR3 is 13 residues.